The 2 T cell receptor beta chains below all came from one sample that was sequenced in a study of blood T cells in healthy people across ages. A second about 6 to 12 cycle PCR used barcoded and J-beta primers. TCRdb processed the 5' RACE reads anew with MiXCR; each CDR3 protein has one entry. This table has 600,000 to 800,000 distinct CDR3 sequences, around 52% appearing once. The specimen was blood. The receptors were gathered from a woman over 75 in good health.

V usage is TRBV7-9 and J usage is TRBJ1-1; D unclear. This CDR3 comprises 14 residues. V was trimmed by 5 bases and J by 6 bases, leaving 16 bases between them. CDR1 and CDR2 (germline): SEHNR, FQNEAQ (reference sequence). CDR3 in amino acids: CASSGKVRRAEAFF. The CDR3 nucleotides are TGTGCCAGCAGCGGGAAGGTGAGGAGGGCTGAAGCTTTCTTT.

V and J are TRBV29-1 and TRBJ2-3, with D perhaps matching TRBD2 (6 bases). V lost 5 bases and J lost 5, with 14 bases in between. The CDR3 runs 13 residues. Germline V CDR1 and CDR2: SQVTM, ANQGSEA. The CDR3 coding sequence is TGCAGCGTTTCGCGGGGTAGGGTAGATACGCAGTATTTT. Its translation: CSVSRGRVDTQYF.